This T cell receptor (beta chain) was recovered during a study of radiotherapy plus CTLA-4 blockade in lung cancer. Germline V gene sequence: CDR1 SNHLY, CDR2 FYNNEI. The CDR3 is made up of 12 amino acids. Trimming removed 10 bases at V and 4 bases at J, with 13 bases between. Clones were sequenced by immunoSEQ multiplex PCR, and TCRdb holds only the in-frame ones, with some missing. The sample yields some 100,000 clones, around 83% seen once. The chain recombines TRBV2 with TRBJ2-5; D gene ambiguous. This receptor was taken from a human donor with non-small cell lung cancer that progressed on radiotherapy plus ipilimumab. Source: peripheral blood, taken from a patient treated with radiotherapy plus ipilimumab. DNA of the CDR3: TGTGCCATTATTGCGTTCGGAGAGACCCAGTACTTC. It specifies CAIIAFGETQYF.